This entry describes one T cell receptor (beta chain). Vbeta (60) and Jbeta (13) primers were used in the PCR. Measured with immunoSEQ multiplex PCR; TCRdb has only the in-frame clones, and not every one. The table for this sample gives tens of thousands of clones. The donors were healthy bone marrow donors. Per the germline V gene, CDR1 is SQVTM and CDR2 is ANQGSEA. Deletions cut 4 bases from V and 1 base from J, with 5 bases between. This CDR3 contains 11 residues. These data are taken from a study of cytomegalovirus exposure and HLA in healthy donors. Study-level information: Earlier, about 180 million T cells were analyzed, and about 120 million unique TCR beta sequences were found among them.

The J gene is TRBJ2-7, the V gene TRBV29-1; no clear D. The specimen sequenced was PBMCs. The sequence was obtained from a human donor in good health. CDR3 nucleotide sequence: TGCAGCGTTGGAGGTTCCTACGAGCAGTACTTC. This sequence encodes CSVGGSYEQYF.